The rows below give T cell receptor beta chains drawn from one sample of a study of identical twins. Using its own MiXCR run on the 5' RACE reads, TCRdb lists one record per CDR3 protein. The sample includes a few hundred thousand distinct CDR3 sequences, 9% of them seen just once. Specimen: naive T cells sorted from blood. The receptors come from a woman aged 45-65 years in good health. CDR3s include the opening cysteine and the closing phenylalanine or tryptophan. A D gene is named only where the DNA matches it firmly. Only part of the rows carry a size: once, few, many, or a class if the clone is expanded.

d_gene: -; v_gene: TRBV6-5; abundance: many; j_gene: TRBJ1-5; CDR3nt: TGTGCCAGCACCCCAGGGCTTAGTAGCAATCAGCCCCAGCATTTT; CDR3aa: CASTPGLSSNQPQHF
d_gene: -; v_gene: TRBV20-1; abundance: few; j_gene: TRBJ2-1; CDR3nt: TGCAGTGCTAGTCGTGAGGGCGGTGATGAGCAGTTCTTC; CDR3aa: CSASREGGDEQFF
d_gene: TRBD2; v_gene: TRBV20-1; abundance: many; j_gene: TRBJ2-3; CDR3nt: TGCAGTGCTTTGCCCTCCGGGGGGGGTGAACCAGATACGCAGTATTTT; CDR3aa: CSALPSGGGEPDTQYF
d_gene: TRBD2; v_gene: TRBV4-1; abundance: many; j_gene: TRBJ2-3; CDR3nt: TGCGCCAGCAGCCAAGGAGAGACTAGCGGGCTTACAGATACGCAGTATTTT; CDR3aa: CASSQGETSGLTDTQYF
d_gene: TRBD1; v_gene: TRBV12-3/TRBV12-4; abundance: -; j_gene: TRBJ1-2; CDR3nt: TGTGCCAGCAGTTTTTCAGGGGGCATAAACTATGGCTACACCTTC; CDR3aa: CASSFSGGINYGYTF
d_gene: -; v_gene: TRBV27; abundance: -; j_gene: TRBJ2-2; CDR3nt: TGTGCCAGCAATCGACCGGGGGCGGGCGGGGAGCTGTTTTTT; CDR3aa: CASNRPGAGGELFF
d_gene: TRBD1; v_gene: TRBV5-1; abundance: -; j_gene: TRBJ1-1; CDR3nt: TGCGCCAGCAGCTTTTGGACAGGGGTCACTGAAGCTTTCTTT; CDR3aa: CASSFWTGVTEAFF
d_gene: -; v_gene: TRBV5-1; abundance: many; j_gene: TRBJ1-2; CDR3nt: TGCGCCAGCAGCTTGGCCGTAGCGGGACCTAACTATGGCTACACCTTC; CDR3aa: CASSLAVAGPNYGYTF
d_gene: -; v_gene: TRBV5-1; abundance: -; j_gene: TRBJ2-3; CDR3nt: TGCGCCAGCAGCTTCGAGGGCCGGAGCACAGATACGCAGTATTTT; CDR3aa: CASSFEGRSTDTQYF
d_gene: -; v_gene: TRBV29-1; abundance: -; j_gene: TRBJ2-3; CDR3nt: TGCAGCTCCGAAGAGTGGCAGGCTAGAGATACGCAGTATTTT; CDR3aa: CSSEEWQARDTQYF
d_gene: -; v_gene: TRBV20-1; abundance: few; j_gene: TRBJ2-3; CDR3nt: TGCAGTGCTCCTCCGTCGTCAGATAGGCAGTATTTT; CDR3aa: CSAPPSSDRQYF
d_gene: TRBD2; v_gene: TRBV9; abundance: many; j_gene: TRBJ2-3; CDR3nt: TGTGCCAGCAGCCCCCGACTAGCGAGGAGAACAGATACGCAGTATTTT; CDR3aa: CASSPRLARRTDTQYF
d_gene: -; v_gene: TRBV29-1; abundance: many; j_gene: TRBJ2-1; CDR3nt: TGCAGCGTTGGTCCCGGGACAGAGCAGTTCTTC; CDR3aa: CSVGPGTEQFF
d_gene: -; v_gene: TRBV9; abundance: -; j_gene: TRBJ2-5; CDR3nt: TGTGCCAGCAGCTACGGGGGGACAGGCCTTGAGGCCCAGTACTTC; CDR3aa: CASSYGGTGLEAQYF
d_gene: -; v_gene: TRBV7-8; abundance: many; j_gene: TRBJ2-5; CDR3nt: TGTGCCAGCAGCTTAGAGTTCGAGACCCAGTACTTC; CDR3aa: CASSLEFETQYF
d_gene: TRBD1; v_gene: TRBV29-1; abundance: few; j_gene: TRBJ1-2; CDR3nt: TGCAGCGTTTTGGACAGGGGGAACTATGGCTACACCTTC; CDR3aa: CSVLDRGNYGYTF
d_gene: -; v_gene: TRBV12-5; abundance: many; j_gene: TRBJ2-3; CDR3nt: TGTGCTAGTGGTTTGGTAGGGGTGGATACGCAGTATTTT; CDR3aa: CASGLVGVDTQYF
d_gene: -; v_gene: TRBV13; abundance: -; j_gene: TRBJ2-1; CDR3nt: TGTGCCAGCAGCGTGGCTGGTGGGGATGAGTACAATGAGCAGTTCTTC; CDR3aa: CASSVAGGDEYNEQFF
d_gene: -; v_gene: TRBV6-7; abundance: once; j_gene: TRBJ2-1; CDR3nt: TGTGCCAGCACGAAAAAGGAACAGTCCTACAATGAGCAGTTCTTC; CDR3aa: CASTKKEQSYNEQFF
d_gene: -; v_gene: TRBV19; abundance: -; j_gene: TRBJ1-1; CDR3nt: TGTGCCAGTAGTATAGGAGGCGTGGTCACTGAAGCTTTCTTT; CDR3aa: CASSIGGVVTEAFF
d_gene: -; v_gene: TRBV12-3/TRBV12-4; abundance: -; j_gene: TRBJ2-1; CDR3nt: TGTGCCAGCCGTGGGGGGGGGCCGAGTGAGCAGTTCTTC; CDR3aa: CASRGGGPSEQFF
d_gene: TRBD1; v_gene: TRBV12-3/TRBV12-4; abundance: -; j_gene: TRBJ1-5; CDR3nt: TGTGCCAGCACACTGGGGACAGGGAACCAGCCCCAGCATTTT; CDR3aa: CASTLGTGNQPQHF